This TCR beta chain was sequenced during a study of blood T cells in healthy people across ages. Study summary: Template switching captured about one barcoded beta molecule per two T cells.

Alongside a J-beta primer mix, a sample-barcoded 5' primer served in a second PCR lasting about 7 to 11 cycles. Each CDR3 protein is one row after TCRdb ran MiXCR on the 5' RACE reads. The data show 1.5 million to 1.9 million distinct CDR3 sequences, 40% to 45% seen once. The CDR3 covers 17 residues. With 2 bases removed from V and 0 bases from J, the gap between germline ends came to 15 bases. In germline, CDR1 is MNHEY, CDR2 SMNVEV (reference sequence). Material: blood. The receptor was isolated from a woman younger than 35 in good health. The V gene is TRBV27, the J gene TRBJ2-3, with D possibly matching TRBD2 (6 bases). The CDR3 loop reads CASSLNERAASTDTQYF. The CDR3, as DNA: TGTGCCAGCAGTTTAAACGAGCGGGCGGCTAGCACAGATACGCAGTATTTT.